This T cell receptor (beta chain) was observed in a study of response to subunit inactivated influenza vaccine (dated by TCRdb to between 2018 and 2020). Regarding the research as a whole: Deep quantitative profiling of the T cell receptor repertoire was used in the study to follow responses to a trivalent subunit inactivated influenza vaccine. General conclusions and limits of the study: The authors proposed that each seasonal influenza vaccination may bring in only a limited number of new T cells.

Trimming at the junction amounts to 1 base on V and 6 bases on J, and the germline ends lie 12 bases apart. From its cysteine to its phenylalanine, the CDR3 spans 14 amino acids. Of the read, only the CDR3 DNA is kept; its 42 bases are in frame from base 1. From the germline V gene, CDR1 is SGHVS and CDR2 is FNYEAQ. As regards this clonotype: The antigen it binds to is not known. Qualities for individual bases were not recorded, and no much larger clone is one base off.

The library was obtained by RT-PCR. The instrument given in TCRdb is Illumina HiSeq 2500. TCRdb took the public reads, trimmed them with fastp at Q25, ran MiXCR for clone calling and kept in-frame beta chains. Each CDR3 protein gets just one entry, which takes the most common genes and DNA from the rows behind it. The sample table contains over 800,000 distinct CDR3 sequences; only one count was recorded for about 20% of them. The ten top clones hold 10% of the sample. This receptor was obtained from a man aged 50-59 years who received an inactivated influenza vaccine. Donor details come from another sample of the same person, matched by shared clones. The chain is assembled from TRBV7-6 and TRBJ1-1, with the identity of the D gene unclear. The source material was PBMCs from blood, sampled roughly 5 days after vaccination. The nucleotide sequence reads TGTGCCAGCAGCTTAGTTTTTTCGGCCCCTGAAGCTTTCTTT. It codes for CASSLVFSAPEAFF.